This T cell receptor beta chain was recovered during a study of T cell responses to AZD1222 COVID-19 vaccine. Findings and caveats of the study: Two AZD1222 doses significantly raised spike-specific TCR breadth and depth over controls. Researchers report vaccine-associated CD4 TCRs spanning spike, with dominance at 160-218 and 743-854. Unmutated variant regions are reportedly targeted by nearly half of spike-specific TCRs. It was only a handful of AZD1222 recipients who were seropositive at baseline.

Generated by immunoSEQ multiplex PCR, the TCRdb table keeps only in-frame clones and is missing some. The sample has 130,000 to 150,000 clones; approximately 90% are singletons. Concerning this clone: The antigen is undetermined.

V lost 0 bases to trimming and J lost 4 bases, with 10 bases between them. The germline gives CDR1 GTSNPN, CDR2 SVGIG (reference sequence). The CDR3 is 15 amino acids. Sequences were derived from peripheral blood, sampled 28 days after the second AZD1222 dose. This clonotype was obtained from an adult who received the AZD1222 COVID-19 vaccine. The chain recombines TRBV30 with TRBJ1-6; maybe TRBD1 (6 bases). The CDR3 region is CAWSVQGAYNSPLHF. The CDR3, as DNA: TGTGCCTGGAGTGTACAGGGAGCGTATAATTCACCCCTCCACTTT.